This T cell receptor beta chain was identified during a study of shared clonotypes between healthy human individuals. Using immunoSEQ multiplex PCR, the repertoire was profiled, and TCRdb retains in-frame clones only, with some absent. Of some 2,100,000 clones listed, nearly 97% are singletons. The CDR3 runs to 13 residues. The V and J ends lost 4 bases and 2 bases, in that order; junction bases with no gene match: 1. The germline gives CDR1 SGHAT, CDR2 FQNNGV. In regard to this clone: The same CDR3 is also encoded by other DNA sequences in this sample.

The sample comprised naive CD4+ T cells sorted from blood. Subset indicated: CD45RA+ positively selected. This clonotype was obtained from a man aged 18 to 29 in good health. The rearrangement links TRBV11-2 to TRBJ1-1; 7 nucleotides match TRBD1. CDR3 DNA sequence: TGTGCCAGCAGCTACAGGGGTAACACTGAAGCTTTCTTT. It encodes CASSYRGNTEAFF.